This T cell receptor (beta chain) was sequenced during a study of Graves' ophthalmopathy and Graves' hyperthyroidism. About the study: Ahead of any treatment, peripheral blood was obtained at the initial diagnosis. Points from the study as a whole: Among thyroid clonotypes expanded above 0.001 frequency, most also appeared in blood.

Exclusion applied to patients with other autoimmune diseases, uncontrolled infections, pregnancy or lactation. Diagnosis used clinical symptoms, serum thyroxine, TRAb, thyroid ultrasound and orbital computed tomography. Per the germline V gene, CDR1 is SGHDT and CDR2 is YYEEEE. Trimming stripped 5 bases from V and 2 bases from J, with 8 bases between. This CDR3 contains 14 residues. The authors amplified TCR beta CDR3 regions, and they did so from RNA transcripts for repertoire sequencing. An initial RT-PCR round employing HTBI primers preceded a second-round multiplex PCR. TCRdb independently ran MiXCR on the multiplex PCR reads; one entry per CDR3 protein. This table has roughly 700,000 distinct CDR3 sequences, approximately 40% appearing once. This clonotype occurred many times. Its target is not known.

The sample comprised peripheral blood. This chain links TRBV5-6 with TRBJ1-6, with D uncertain. The clonotype was recovered from an adult man with Graves' ophthalmopathy. The CDR3 here is CASSPGAYNSPLHF. CDR3 nucleotide sequence: TGTGCCAGCAGTCCTGGGGCCTATAATTCACCCCTCCACTTT.